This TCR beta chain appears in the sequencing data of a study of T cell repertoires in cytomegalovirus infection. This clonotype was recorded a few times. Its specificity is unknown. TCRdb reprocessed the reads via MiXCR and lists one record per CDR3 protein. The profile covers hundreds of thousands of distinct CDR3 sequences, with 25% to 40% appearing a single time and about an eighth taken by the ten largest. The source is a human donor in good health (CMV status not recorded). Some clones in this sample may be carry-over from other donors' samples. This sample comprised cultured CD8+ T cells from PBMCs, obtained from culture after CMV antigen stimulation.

The CDR3 is CATSRDQYGAAYEQYF. CDR3 DNA: TGTGCCACCAGCAGGGACCAATATGGGGCAGCCTACGAGCAGTACTTC. The rearrangement links TRBV15 to TRBJ2-7, with a weak D call TRBD1 (5 bases). Germline V lookup: CDR1 LNHNV, CDR2 YYDKDF (reference sequence). The CDR3 consists of 16 residues. V lost 3 bases to trimming and J lost 2 bases, with 17 bases between them.